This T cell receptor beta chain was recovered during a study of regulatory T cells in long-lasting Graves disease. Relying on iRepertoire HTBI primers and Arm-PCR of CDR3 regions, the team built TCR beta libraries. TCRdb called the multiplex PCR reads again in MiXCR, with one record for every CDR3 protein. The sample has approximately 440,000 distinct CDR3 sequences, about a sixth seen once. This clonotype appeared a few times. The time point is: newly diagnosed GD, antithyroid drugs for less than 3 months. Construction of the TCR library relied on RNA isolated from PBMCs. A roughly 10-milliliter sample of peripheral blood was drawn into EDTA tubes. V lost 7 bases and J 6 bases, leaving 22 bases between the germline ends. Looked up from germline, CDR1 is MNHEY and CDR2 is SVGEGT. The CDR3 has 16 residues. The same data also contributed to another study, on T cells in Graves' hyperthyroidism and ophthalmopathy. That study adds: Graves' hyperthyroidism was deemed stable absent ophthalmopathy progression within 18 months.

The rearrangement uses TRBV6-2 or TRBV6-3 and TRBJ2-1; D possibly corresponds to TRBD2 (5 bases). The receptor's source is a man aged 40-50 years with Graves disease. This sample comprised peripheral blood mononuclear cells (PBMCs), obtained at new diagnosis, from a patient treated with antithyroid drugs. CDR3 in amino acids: CASKPSSTPRGNEQFF. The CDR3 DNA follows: TGTGCCAGCAAACCATCGTCTACCCCACGGGGCAATGAGCAGTTCTTC.